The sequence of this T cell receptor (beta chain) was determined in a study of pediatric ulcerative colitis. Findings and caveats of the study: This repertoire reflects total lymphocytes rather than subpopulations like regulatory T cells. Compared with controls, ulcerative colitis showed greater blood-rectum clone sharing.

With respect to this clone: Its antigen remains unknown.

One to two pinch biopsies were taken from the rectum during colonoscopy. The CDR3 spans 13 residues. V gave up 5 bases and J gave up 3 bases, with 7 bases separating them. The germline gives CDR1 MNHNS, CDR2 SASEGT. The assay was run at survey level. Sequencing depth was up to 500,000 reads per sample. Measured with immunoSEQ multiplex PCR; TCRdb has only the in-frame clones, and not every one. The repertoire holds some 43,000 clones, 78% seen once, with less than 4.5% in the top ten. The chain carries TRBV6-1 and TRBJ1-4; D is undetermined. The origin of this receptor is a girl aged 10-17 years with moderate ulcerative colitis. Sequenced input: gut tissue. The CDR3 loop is CASSTGANEKLFF. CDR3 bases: TGTGCCAGCAGTACGGGTGCTAATGAAAAACTGTTTTTT.